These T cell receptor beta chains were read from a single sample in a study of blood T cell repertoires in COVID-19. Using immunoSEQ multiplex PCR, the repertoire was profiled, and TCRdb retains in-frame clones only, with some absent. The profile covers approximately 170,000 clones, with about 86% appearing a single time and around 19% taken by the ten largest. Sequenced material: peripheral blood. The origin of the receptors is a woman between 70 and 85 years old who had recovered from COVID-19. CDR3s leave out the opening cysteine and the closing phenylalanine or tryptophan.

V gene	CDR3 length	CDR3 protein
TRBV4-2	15	ASSQDPLASSYNEQF
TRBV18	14	ASSPALPGANQPQH
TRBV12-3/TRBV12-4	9	ASSSRGEQF
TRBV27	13	ASSLGGQRTDTQY
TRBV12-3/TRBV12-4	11	ASSPGGAGGYT
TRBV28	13	ASRTLRESGNTIY
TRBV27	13	ATAIAALLYNEQF
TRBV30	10	ACRQPEETQY
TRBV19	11	AAAGLGRYGYT
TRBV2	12	ASRETGTHYGYT
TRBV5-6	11	ASSSGLLTEAF
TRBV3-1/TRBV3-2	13	ASSITRASVNEQY
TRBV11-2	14	ASSLGAGSPNTEAF
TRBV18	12	ASSPPGRVYGYT
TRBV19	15	ASSMRTPGRGGEKLF
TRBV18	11	ASSPGQDEKLF
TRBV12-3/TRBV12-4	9	ASSPRYGYT
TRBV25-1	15	ASSDWTEVSGANVLT
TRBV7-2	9	ASSFHYEQY
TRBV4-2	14	ASSQVTSGRAGELF